This T cell receptor beta chain was retrieved from a study of beta chain features in type 1 diabetes. The germline V gene encodes CDR1 MDHEN and CDR2 SYDVKM. The V segment lost 7 bases and the J segment 1 base; nucleotides outside the gene matches: 14. The CDR3 is 18 residues long. All of the isolated RNA was reverse transcribed, so expressed TCRB transcripts were sequenced. Clones were sequenced by immunoSEQ multiplex PCR, and TCRdb holds only the in-frame ones, with some missing. The sample contains some 130,000 clones, approximately 10% of which appear only once. Every single donor gave one heparinised blood draw, and these averaged about 116 mL. General observations from the study: For TCRB rearrangement, an influence of HLA type remained unresolved here. People with Type 1 diabetes carried modestly yet significantly shorter TCRB CDR3s in all four CD4+ subsets. In comparison with healthy donors, patients had naive, central memory and Treg TCRB repertoires that appeared more similar.

Notes on this clone: Its antigen is as yet unknown.

Sequenced material: central memory CD4+ T cells from blood. The V call is TRBV28, the J call TRBJ2-3; 10 positions agree with TRBD1. The receptor was derived from a man aged 30 to 39 with type 1 diabetes. CDR3 protein: CASTPRTGTGAGTDTQYF. The CDR3 bases are TGTGCCAGCACTCCCAGGACCGGGACAGGGGCGGGCACAGATACGCAGTATTTT.